The following is a T cell receptor (beta chain) sequence with its context. What it binds is unknown. The CDR3 totals 12 residues. Germline V gives CDR1 DFQATT, CDR2 SNEGSKA (reference sequence). Trimming shortened V by 4 bases and J by 7 bases, and 13 bases separated the two germline ends. The data derive from a study of CD8 T cells in ankylosing spondylitis. Study-wide points: In synovial fluid and blood from reactive arthritis, some motif variants were previously reported. The authors reported significant enrichment of disease-linked clones in matched ankylosing spondylitis synovial fluid. Ankylosing spondylitis blood seemed to carry a telltale TCR beta motif made of under ten highly homologous variants. A CD8+ phenotype characterized the disease-linked clones, which were relatively rare in peripheral blood.

The TCR beta libraries were generated through quantitative 5'-RACE incorporating molecular barcodes. TCRdb independently ran MiXCR on the 5' RACE reads; one entry per CDR3 protein. The sample has more than 650,000 distinct CDR3 sequences; 12% are singletons. The sequencing input was blood, either unsorted or a sorted T cell fraction (not recorded which). The clonotype originates from a male donor with ankylosing spondylitis. The rearrangement links TRBV20-1 to TRBJ1-2; D is perhaps TRBD1 (6 bases). This CDR3 is CSATRGGRGYTF. In DNA, the CDR3 is TGCAGTGCTACCAGGGGAGGCCGTGGCTACACCTTC.